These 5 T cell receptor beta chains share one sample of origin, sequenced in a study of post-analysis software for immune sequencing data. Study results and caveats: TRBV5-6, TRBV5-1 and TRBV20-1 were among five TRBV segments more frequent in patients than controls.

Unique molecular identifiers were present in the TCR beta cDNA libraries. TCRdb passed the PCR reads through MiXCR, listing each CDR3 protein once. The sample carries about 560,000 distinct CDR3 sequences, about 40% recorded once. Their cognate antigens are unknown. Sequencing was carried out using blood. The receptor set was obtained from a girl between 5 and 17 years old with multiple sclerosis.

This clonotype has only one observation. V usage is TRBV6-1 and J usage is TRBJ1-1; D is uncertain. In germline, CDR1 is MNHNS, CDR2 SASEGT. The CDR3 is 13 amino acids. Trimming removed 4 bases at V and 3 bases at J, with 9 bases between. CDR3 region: CASSGQAYTEAFF. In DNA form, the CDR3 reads TGTGCCAGCAGTGGTCAGGCATACACTGAAGCTTTCTTT.

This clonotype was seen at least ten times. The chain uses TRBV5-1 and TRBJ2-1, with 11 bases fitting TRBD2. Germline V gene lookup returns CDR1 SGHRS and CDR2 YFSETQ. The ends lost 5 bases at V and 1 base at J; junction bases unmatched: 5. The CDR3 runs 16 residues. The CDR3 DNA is TGCGCCAGCAGGGTTAGCGGGAGGGGGTCCTACAATGAGCAGTTCTTC. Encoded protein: CASRVSGRGSYNEQFF.

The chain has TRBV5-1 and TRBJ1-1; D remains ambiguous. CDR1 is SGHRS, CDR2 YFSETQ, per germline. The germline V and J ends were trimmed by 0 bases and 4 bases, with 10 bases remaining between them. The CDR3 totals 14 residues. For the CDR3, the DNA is TGCGCCAGCAGCTTGGGGGGTCCGATCACTGAAGCTTTCTTT. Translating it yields CASSLGGPITEAFF.

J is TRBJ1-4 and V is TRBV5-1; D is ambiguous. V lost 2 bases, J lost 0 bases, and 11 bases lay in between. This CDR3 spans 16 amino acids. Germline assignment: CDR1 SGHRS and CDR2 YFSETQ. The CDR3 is CASSLEAQTTNEKLFF. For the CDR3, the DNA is TGCGCCAGCAGCTTAGAGGCGCAAACAACTAATGAAAAACTGTTTTTT.

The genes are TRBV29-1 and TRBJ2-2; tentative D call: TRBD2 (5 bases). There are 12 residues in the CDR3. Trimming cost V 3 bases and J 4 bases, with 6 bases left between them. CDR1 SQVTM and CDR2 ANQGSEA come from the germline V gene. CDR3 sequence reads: CSVEGATGELFF. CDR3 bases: TGCAGCGTTGAGGGAGCCACCGGGGAGCTGTTTTTT.